One sample yielded the 4 T cell receptor beta chains listed below, sequenced in a study of T cell changes during pregnancy in multiple sclerosis. The method was immunoSEQ multiplex PCR; TCRdb's version includes in-frame clones alone and lacks a portion of them. The sample carries tens of thousands of clones, roughly 92% recorded once. Sequenced here: peripheral blood, sampled in the third trimester of pregnancy. All receptors derive from a female donor in good health, enrolled as a control in a pregnancy study.

The gene calls are TRBV11-2 and TRBJ2-7; tentative D call: TRBD2 (5 bases). V gave up 1 base and J gave up 6 bases, with 10 bases separating them. This CDR3 is 13 amino acids long. Germline loops: CDR1 SGHAT, CDR2 FQNNGV. CDR3: CASSLGLASEQYF. The DNA for the CDR3 is TGTGCCAGCAGCTTAGGGCTAGCCTCCGAGCAGTACTTC.

This clone was recorded only once. The rearrangement joins TRBV27 to TRBJ2-5; 12 nucleotides align to TRBD2. Germline trimming cut 5 bases from V and 8 bases from J; bases unmatched to any gene: 6. CDR1 is MNHEY, CDR2 SMNVEV, per germline (reference sequence). The CDR3 length is 14 residues. Here the CDR3 reads CASSTRLAGDTQYF. For the CDR3, the DNA is TGTGCCAGCAGTACACGACTAGCGGGAGACACCCAGTACTTC.

The chain employs TRBV5-1 and TRBJ2-7; weak D call: TRBD1 (6 bases). The CDR3 runs to 17 residues. With 2 bases removed from V and 7 bases from J, the gap between germline ends came to 25 bases. CDR1 and CDR2 from the germline V gene are SGHRS and YFSETQ. CDR3: CASSFTFGQGFGGEQYF. In DNA form, the CDR3 reads TGCGCCAGCAGCTTTACTTTTGGGCAGGGGTTCGGTGGGGAGCAGTACTTC.

The rearrangement uses TRBV10-3 and TRBJ2-6; 7 bases agree with TRBD1. Per the germline V gene, CDR1 is ENHRY and CDR2 is SYGVKD. J was trimmed by 2 bases and V by 9 bases; bases with no gene match: 16. This CDR3 is 18 amino acids long. The CDR3: CAIYSGDRHQAGANVLTF. The CDR3 DNA reads TGTGCCATTTACTCAGGGGACAGACACCAAGCTGGGGCCAACGTCCTGACTTTC.